This T cell receptor beta chain was found in a study of human T cells and chemical hapten exposure. Study information: While the roughly 25-week study was under way, patients received diphenylcyclopropenone on the scalp every week.

A remark on this clonotype: Its cognate antigen is unknown.

This CDR3 has 14 residues. Individual cDNA molecules in this library carried unique molecular identifiers. TCRdb used MiXCR to reprocess the RACE reads, holding one entry per CDR3 protein. The data hold 210,000 or so distinct CDR3 sequences, with around a quarter observed a single time. Time point defined: patch test 3, about 24 weeks after DPC sensitization. Sample treatment: therapeutic diphenylcyclopropenone sensitization with weekly scalp DPC. General study results and limits: Expanded TCRs showed more large CDR3 clusters than pre-sensitization or healthy control sets.

The receptor comes from a woman aged 40 to 50 with alopecia areata. Some clones in this sample may be carry-over from other donors' samples. The chain couples TRBV21-1 to TRBJ2-5; the table assigns TRBD2, which was not confirmed against the DNA. TRBV21-1 corresponds to a pseudogene. The starting material was whole blood, obtained in connection with sensitization to the hapten diphenylcyclopropenone (DPC). CDR3 in DNA: TGTGCCAGCAGCAACCTATTAGCGGGAGAGACCCAGTACTTC. It is translated as CASSNLLAGETQYF.